This entry features one T cell receptor (beta chain) sequence. This specimen belongs to a study of blood T cell repertoires in COVID-19. Overall study context: The analysed material was cDNA or gDNA that came from T cells, B-cell-depleted T cells, or PBMCs.

CDR1 and CDR2 from the germline V gene are SEHNR and FQNEAQ (reference sequence). Trimming took 0 bases from V and 4 from J, leaving 6 bases between them. The CDR3 is made up of 14 amino acids. In the original analysis: Reference gene primer amplification yielded estimated nucleated cell counts. The data were produced by immunoSEQ multiplex PCR, yet TCRdb's version contains in-frame clones alone and is incomplete. The V and J calls and the clone size are those of that table, but D and trimming were determined from the DNA. The sample records around 340,000 clones, roughly nine tenths being singletons.

This TCR came from a woman in her fifties or sixties with COVID-19, enrolled during active disease. The chain is built from TRBV7-9 and TRBJ1-4; D gene uncertain. The sample was peripheral blood. The CDR3 spells CASSLARSNEKLFF. DNA for the CDR3: TGTGCCAGCAGCTTAGCGCGTAGTAATGAAAAACTGTTTTTT. Using reference TRBV7-9 and TRBJ1-4 for the parts outside the CDR3, the full variable domain is DTGVSQNPRHKITKRGQNVTFRCDPISEHNRLYWYRQTLGQGPEFLTYFQNEAQLEKSRLLSDRFSAERPKGSFSTLEIQRTEQGDSAMYLCASSLARSNEKLFFGSGTQLSVL.